Listed here are 8 T cell receptor beta chains from one sample, sequenced in a study of control samples from healthy donors and cancer patients. The method was immunoSEQ multiplex PCR; TCRdb's version includes in-frame clones alone and lacks a portion of them. The sample lists around 50,000 clones, around 86% occurring once. Material: PBMCs. These receptors were taken from a woman between 50 and 59 years old with lung cancer.

The chain recombines TRBV5-1 with TRBJ2-5; 12 positions match TRBD2. The CDR3 spans 14 residues. Germline V gene lookup returns CDR1 SGHRS and CDR2 YFSETQ. The V and J ends lost 3 bases and 5 bases, in that order; junction bases with no gene match: 2. CDR3 in DNA: TGCGCCAGCAGCTGGGGGACTAGCGGGGAGACCCAGTACTTC. Amino acids: CASSWGTSGETQYF.

V usage is TRBV15 and J usage is TRBJ1-5, with TRBD1 as a possible D gene (5 bases). Germline CDR1 reads LNHNV; CDR2 reads YYDKDF (reference sequence). The CDR3 runs 14 residues. V was pared by 0 bases and J by 5 bases, with 8 bases between. This CDR3 reads CATSRDRGDQPQHF. The CDR3 region has the DNA TGTGCCACCAGCAGAGATCGGGGGGATCAGCCCCAGCATTTT.

The rearrangement joins TRBV28 to TRBJ1-3; D may be TRBD1 (5 bases). Germline CDR1 and CDR2: MDHEN and SYDVKM. V was shortened by 1 base and J by 0 bases, with 10 bases between the two germline ends. The CDR3 extends over 16 amino acids. The CDR3 spells CASSLSGAASGNTIYF. The CDR3 nucleotides are TGTGCCAGCAGTTTATCCGGGGCGGCCTCTGGAAACACCATATATTTT.

The chain joins TRBV6-6 to TRBJ1-1, with D possibly being TRBD1 (5 bases). Germline V lookup: CDR1 MNHNY, CDR2 SVGAGI (reference sequence). CDR3 length: 14 amino acids. The germline V and J ends were trimmed by 0 bases and 3 bases, with 8 bases remaining between them. The CDR3 nucleotides are TGTGCCAGCAGTTACTCATGGGGGGACACTGAAGCTTTCTTT. Translated, it gives CASSYSWGDTEAFF.

This rearrangement joins TRBV5-1 to TRBJ2-3; 7 nucleotides line up with TRBD2. Trimming cost V 4 bases and J 3 bases; bases outside gene matches: 5. Germline V CDR1 and CDR2: SGHRS, YFSETQ. The CDR3 is 14 amino acids. This CDR3 reads CASSRGGGTDTQYF. CDR3 nucleotides: TGCGCCAGCAGCCGCGGCGGGGGAACAGATACGCAGTATTTT.

This chain joins TRBV4-3 and TRBJ1-1; D is ambiguous. The germline V and J ends were trimmed by 0 bases and 1 base, with 6 bases remaining between them. Germline V CDR1 and CDR2: LGHNA, YSLEER. The CDR3 is made up of 14 amino acids. The CDR3 DNA is TGCGCCAGCAGCCAAGAGGCAGCGAACACTGAAGCTTTCTTT. As protein: CASSQEAANTEAFF.

The genes are TRBV2 and TRBJ1-4, with 9 nucleotides matching TRBD1. The CDR3 is made up of 17 amino acids. Germline V gene lookup returns CDR1 SNHLY and CDR2 FYNNEI. V lost 4 bases, J lost 5 bases, and 11 bases stayed unmatched. The CDR3 region is CASSANNWDRENEKLFF. DNA for the CDR3: TGTGCCAGCAGTGCAAATAACTGGGACAGGGAGAATGAAAAACTGTTTTTT. The whole variable domain, remainder taken from reference TRBV2 and TRBJ1-4, is EPEVTQTPSHQVTQMGQEVILRCVPISNHLYFYWYRQILGQKVEFLVSFYNNEISEKSEIFDDQFSVERPDGSNFTLKIRSTKLEDSAMYFCASSANNWDRENEKLFFGSGTQLSVL.

The V and J genes are TRBV29-1 and TRBJ2-1; D perhaps matches TRBD2 (6 bases). CDR3 length: 12 amino acids. Germline V gene data show CDR1 as SQVTM and CDR2 as ANQGSEA. Trimming stripped 7 bases from V and 0 bases from J, with 7 bases between. The CDR3 region is CSGAGSYNEQFF. CDR3 DNA: TGCAGCGGAGCGGGCTCCTACAATGAGCAGTTCTTC.